These 2 T cell receptor beta chains were sequenced from one sample in a study of memory CD4+ T cells and cytomegalovirus serostatus (dated by TCRdb to about 2019). Library generation was performed with the immunoSEQ multiplex PCR assay. Sourced from immuneACCESS, this table was stored by TCRdb with only in-frame sequences that have V and J called. A share of the clones is absent; for the studies checked, an unresolved V gene accounts for under half, and the remainder has no known explanation. For this sample the table gives about 50,000 clones, of which more than 60% were detected only once. Around 0.61% of the sample lies in the top ten. A FACSAria II was used to sort memory CD4+ T cells, defined as single viable CD3+CD4+CD8-CD45RO+ cells. Sequencing used memory CD4+ T cells from blood. The source is an adult in good health and CMV-seronegative.

This clone has just one count. V gene TRBV11-2 combines with J gene TRBJ1-4; D ambiguous. From germline, CDR1 is SGHAT and CDR2 FQNNGV. V lost 5 bases, J lost 0 bases, and 10 bases lay in between. CDR3 length equals 15 residues. The CDR3 sequence is CASSPPGATNEKLFF. CDR3 coding DNA: TGTGCCAGCAGCCCCCCTGGTGCAACTAATGAAAAACTGTTTTTT.

CDR3 DNA sequence: TGCGCCAGCAGCCCCCGACAGGGCGAGGGCGGGGAGCTGTTTTTT. This codes for CASSPRQGEGGELFF. V gene TRBV5-1 combines with J gene TRBJ2-2; the match to TRBD1 covers 7 bases. CDR1 and CDR2 from the germline V gene are SGHRS and YFSETQ. The CDR3 totals 15 residues. V gave up 4 bases and J gave up 7 bases; unmatched junction bases: 10. Looking up the rest from reference TRBV5-1 and TRBJ2-2 gives the full variable domain: KAGVTQTPRYLIKTRGQQVTLSCSPISGHRSVSWYQQTPGQGLQFLFEYFSETQRNKGNFPGRFSGRQFSNSRSEMNVSTLELGDSALYLCASSPRQGEGGELFFGEGSRLTVL.